The clone carrying this T cell receptor (beta chain) was counted only a few times. Construction of the TCRbeta library involved unique molecular identifiers. Using its own MiXCR run on the PCR reads, TCRdb lists one record per CDR3 protein. The sample holds approximately 510,000 distinct CDR3 sequences, about 17% seen once. These data come from a study of T-cell reconstitution after alpha-beta-depleted transplantation in children. CDR1 SGHRS and CDR2 YFSETQ come from the germline V gene. The trim removed 5 bases at V and 1 base at J, leaving 3 bases unmatched. CDR3 size: 14 residues. The receptor comes from a human donor who donated a stem cell graft to a child with acute lymphoblastic leukemia. The sequencing here drew on PBMCs from the stem cell graft donor, taken from the stem cell graft. V usage is TRBV5-1 and J usage is TRBJ2-1; 7 bases map to TRBD1. CDR3 nucleotide sequence: TGCGCCAGCAGAGAGACAGGGTCCTACAATGAGCAGTTCTTC. Its protein is CASRETGSYNEQFF.